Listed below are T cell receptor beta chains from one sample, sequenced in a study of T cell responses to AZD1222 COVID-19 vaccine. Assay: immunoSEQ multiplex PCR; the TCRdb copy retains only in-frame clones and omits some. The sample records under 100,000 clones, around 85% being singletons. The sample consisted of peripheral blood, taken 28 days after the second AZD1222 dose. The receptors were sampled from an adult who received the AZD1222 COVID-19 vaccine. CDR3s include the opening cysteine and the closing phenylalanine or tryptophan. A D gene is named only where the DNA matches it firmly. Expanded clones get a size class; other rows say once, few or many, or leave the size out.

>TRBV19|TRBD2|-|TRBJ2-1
TGTGCCAGTAGACTAGCGGGAGTGGTTGAGCAGTTCTTC
CASRLAGVVEQFF
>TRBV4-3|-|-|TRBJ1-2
TGCGCCAGCAGCCAAGATTTGGTGGTTTCTAACTATGGCTACACCTTC
CASSQDLVVSNYGYTF
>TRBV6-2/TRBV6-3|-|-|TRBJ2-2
TGTGCCAGCAGTCTACCCCCCAGGGGGGGAGGCGGGGAGCTGTTTTTT
CASSLPPRGGGGELFF
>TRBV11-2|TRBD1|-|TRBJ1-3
TGTGCCAGCAGCTATAAACCCCTCGGGACAGGTGGAAACACCATATATTTT
CASSYKPLGTGGNTIYF
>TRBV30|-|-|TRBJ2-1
TGTGCCTGGAGCGTTTGGGGCGACAATGAGCAGTTCTTC
CAWSVWGDNEQFF
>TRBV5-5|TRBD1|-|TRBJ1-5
TGTGCCAGCAGCTTAAGTACAGGGGAGAGAGATCAGCCCCAGCATTTT
CASSLSTGERDQPQHF
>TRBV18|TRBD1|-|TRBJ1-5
TGTGCCAGCTCACCCGGGACAGGGGCTCAGCCCCAGCATTTT
CASSPGTGAQPQHF
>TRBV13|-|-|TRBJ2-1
TGTGCCAGCAGCTCCACGGGGGCCAGGGTATCCTACAATGAGCAGTTCTTC
CASSSTGARVSYNEQFF
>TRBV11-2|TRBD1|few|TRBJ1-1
TGTGCCAGCAGCTTAGGGACGGGACAGGGGGCGACTGAAGCTTTCTTT
CASSLGTGQGATEAFF
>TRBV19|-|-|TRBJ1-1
TGTGCCAGTAGTTTCGGTGGGAACACTGAAGCTTTCTTT
CASSFGGNTEAFF
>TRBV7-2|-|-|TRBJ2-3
TGTGCCGTCCGACTCTCCGATACGCAGTATTTT
CAVRLSDTQYF
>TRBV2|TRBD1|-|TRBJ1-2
TGTGCCAGCACCCAGGGACAGCGCGTGAATGGCTACACCTTC
CASTQGQRVNGYTF
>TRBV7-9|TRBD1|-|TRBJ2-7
TGTGCCAGCAGCCTGACAGGGTACGAGCAGTACTTC
CASSLTGYEQYF
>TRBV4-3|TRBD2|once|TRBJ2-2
TGCGCCAGCAGCCTTAGCGGGAGGGCCCTGGCCGGGGAGCTGTTTTTT
CASSLSGRALAGELFF
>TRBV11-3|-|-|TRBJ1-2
TGTGCCAGCAGCGTAGGCCGGTTGGACTATGGCTACACCTTC
CASSVGRLDYGYTF
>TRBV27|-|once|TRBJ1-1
TGTGCCAGCCGAACAGCAAACACTGAAGCTTTCTTT
CASRTANTEAFF
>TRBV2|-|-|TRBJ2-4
TGTGCCAGCAGTGAACAACAGGGTGGCAAAAACATTCAGTACTTC
CASSEQQGGKNIQYF
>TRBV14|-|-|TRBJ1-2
TGTGCCAGCAGCCAAGTGGACGGGATTTTTCCTGGCTACACCTTC
CASSQVDGIFPGYTF
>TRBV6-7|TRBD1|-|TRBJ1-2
TGTGCCAGCAGTCCCCCGACAGGGGGTGACTATGGCTACACCTTC
CASSPPTGGDYGYTF
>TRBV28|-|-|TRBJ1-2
TGTGCCAGCAGTTTAATTGTGGTGAACTATGGCTACACCTTC
CASSLIVVNYGYTF
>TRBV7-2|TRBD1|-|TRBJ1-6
TGTGCCAGCAGCCTGGACAGGGTTAATTCACCCCTCCACTTT
CASSLDRVNSPLHF
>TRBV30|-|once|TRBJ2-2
TGTGCCTGGAGCGGTCCGGGTGGGGGCTCCGGGGAGCTGTTTTTT
CAWSGPGGGSGELFF
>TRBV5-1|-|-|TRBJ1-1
TGCGCCAGCAGCTTGGGGCAGGGGAGAGGGAACACTGAAGCTTTCTTT
CASSLGQGRGNTEAFF
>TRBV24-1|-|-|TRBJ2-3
TGTGCCACCAGTGGCCTGGGGGTTGCCACAGATACGCAGTATTTT
CATSGLGVATDTQYF
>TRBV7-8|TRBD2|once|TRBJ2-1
TGTGCCAGCAGCTCCACTAGCGGGGGGGGTTTTATGAGGGAGCAGTTCTTC
CASSSTSGGGFMREQFF
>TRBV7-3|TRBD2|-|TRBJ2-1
TGTGCCAGCAGCTCACTAAGGACTAGCGGAGACTACAATGAGCAGTTCTTC
CASSSLRTSGDYNEQFF
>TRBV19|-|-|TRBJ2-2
TGTGCCAGTAGTTTTAGGGACCTAATCACCGGGGAGCTGTTTTTT
CASSFRDLITGELFF
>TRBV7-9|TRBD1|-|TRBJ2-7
TGTGCCAGCAGCTCCGACAGGGTGGGCTACGAGCAGTACTTC
CASSSDRVGYEQYF
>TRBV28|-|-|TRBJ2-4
TGTGCCAGCAACGGGAGAGGGGGTAGATCCAAAAACATTCAGTACTTC
CASNGRGGRSKNIQYF
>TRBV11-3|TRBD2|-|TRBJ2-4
TGTGCCAGCAGCGATCAAACAGGGACCGGGAGGGCCGGAGGCAAAAACATTCAGTACTTC
CASSDQTGTGRAGGKNIQYF
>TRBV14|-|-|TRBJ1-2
TGTGCCAGCAGCCAAAATGGGGGCTACACCTTC
CASSQNGGYTF
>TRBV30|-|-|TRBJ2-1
TGTGCCTGGAGGAGGGGCAGGGTCAATGAGCAGTTCTTC
CAWRRGRVNEQFF
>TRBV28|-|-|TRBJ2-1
TGTGCCAGCAGTTCCGATGAGGGCCTGTACAATGAGCAGTTCTTC
CASSSDEGLYNEQFF
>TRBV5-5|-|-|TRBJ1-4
TGTGCCAGCAGCTTCGACCCCCCGGGAAAACTGTTTTTT
CASSFDPPGKLFF
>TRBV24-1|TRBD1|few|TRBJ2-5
TGTGCCACCAGTGATGCGGGACAGGGATTTTGGGGGACCCAGTACTTC
CATSDAGQGFWGTQYF
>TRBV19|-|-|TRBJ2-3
TGTGCCAGTAGTACGCGGGATACGCAGTATTTT
CASSTRDTQYF
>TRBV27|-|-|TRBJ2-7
TGTGCCAGCAGTTCGAGGGGGACTAACTTGGAACAGCAGTACTTC
CASSSRGTNLEQQYF
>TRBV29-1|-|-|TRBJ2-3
TGCAGCGTAGCTCAGGGGACCCCCACAGATACGCAGTATTTT
CSVAQGTPTDTQYF
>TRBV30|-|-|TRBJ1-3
TGTGCCTGGAGTACTAAGTGGAACACCATATATTTT
CAWSTKWNTIYF
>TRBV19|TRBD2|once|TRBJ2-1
TGTGCCAGTAGTAGCGGGAGTTCCTTTGACTCCTACAATGAGCAGTTCTTC
CASSSGSSFDSYNEQFF
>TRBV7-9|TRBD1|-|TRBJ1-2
TGTGCCAGCAGCGTTGGACAGGGGGCGCCTGGCTACACCTTC
CASSVGQGAPGYTF
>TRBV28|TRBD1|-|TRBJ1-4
TGTGCCAGCAGTTCGGGAAGGGGGCAGGGTAATGAAAAACTGTTTTTT
CASSSGRGQGNEKLFF
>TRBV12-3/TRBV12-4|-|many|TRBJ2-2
TGTGCCAGCAGCCTTGGCACCGGGGAGCTGTTTTTT
CASSLGTGELFF
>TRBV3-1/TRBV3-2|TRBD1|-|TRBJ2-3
TGTGCCAGCGCCTCCGGGACAGGGGGCACAGATACGCAGTATTTT
CASASGTGGTDTQYF
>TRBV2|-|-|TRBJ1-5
TGTGCCAGCAGCACTAGCAATCAGCCCCAGCATTTT
CASSTSNQPQHF
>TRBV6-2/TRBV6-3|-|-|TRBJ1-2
TGTGCCAGCGGTTTGCGCCTCTATGGCTACACCTTC
CASGLRLYGYTF
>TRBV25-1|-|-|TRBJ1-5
TGTGCCAGCAGTGGGCAGGGGAGCAATCAGCCCCAGCATTTT
CASSGQGSNQPQHF
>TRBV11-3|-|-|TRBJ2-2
TGTGCCAGCAGCTTTGTGGAGGGCCAAACCGGGGAGCTGTTTTTT
CASSFVEGQTGELFF
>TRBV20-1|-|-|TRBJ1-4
TGCAGTGCTAGTCAAACAGGGCTCACTAATGAAAAACTGTTTTTT
CSASQTGLTNEKLFF
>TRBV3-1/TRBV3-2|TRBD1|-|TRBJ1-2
TGTGCCAGCAGCCTTGATACAGGGGGCTCTGGCTACACCTTC
CASSLDTGGSGYTF